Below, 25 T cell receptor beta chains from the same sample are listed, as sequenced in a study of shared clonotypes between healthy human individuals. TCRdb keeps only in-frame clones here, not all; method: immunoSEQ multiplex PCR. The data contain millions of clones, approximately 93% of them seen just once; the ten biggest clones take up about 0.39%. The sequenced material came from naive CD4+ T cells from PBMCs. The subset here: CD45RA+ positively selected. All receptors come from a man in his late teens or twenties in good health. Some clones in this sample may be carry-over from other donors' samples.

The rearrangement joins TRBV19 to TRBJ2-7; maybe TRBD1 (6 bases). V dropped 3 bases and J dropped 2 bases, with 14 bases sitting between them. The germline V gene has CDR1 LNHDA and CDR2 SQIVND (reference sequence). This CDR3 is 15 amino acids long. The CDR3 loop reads CASSMVPTGPYEQYF. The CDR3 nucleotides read TGTGCCAGTAGTATGGTGCCTACAGGGCCCTACGAGCAGTACTTC.

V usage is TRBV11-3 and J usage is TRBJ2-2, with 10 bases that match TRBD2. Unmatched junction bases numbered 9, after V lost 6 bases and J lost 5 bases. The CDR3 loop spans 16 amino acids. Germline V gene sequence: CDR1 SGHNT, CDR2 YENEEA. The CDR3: CASSPPSGSQTGELFF. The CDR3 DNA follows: TGTGCCAGCAGTCCTCCTAGCGGGAGCCAGACCGGGGAGCTGTTTTTT.

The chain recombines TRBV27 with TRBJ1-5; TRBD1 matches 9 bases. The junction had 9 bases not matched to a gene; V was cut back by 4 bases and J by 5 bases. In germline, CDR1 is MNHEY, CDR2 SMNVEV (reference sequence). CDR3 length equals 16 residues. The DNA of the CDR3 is TGTGCCAGCAGTTCCCGGACAGGGGCCCTATATCAGCCCCAGCATTTT. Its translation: CASSSRTGALYQPQHF.

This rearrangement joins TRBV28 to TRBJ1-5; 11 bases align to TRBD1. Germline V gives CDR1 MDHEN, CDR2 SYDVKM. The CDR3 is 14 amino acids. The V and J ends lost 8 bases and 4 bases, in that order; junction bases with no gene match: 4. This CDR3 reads CASRTGGLNQPQHF. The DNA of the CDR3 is TGTGCCAGCCGGACAGGGGGCTTGAATCAGCCCCAGCATTTT.

In nucleotides, the CDR3 is TGTGCCAGCAGTTGGACAGTGGGGGACGACTACACCTTC. As protein: CASSWTVGDDYTF. The chain joins TRBV2 to TRBJ1-2; weak D call: TRBD1 (6 bases). The germline gives CDR1 SNHLY, CDR2 FYNNEI. The CDR3 consists of 13 residues. Trimming stripped 5 bases from V and 10 bases from J, with 17 bases between.

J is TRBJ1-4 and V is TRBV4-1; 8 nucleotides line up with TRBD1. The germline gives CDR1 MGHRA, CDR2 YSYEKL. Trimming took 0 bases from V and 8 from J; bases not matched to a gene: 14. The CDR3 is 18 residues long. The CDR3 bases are TGCGCCAGCAGCCAAGATATGGCCTCGACAGGGGTCGGGGAAAAACTGTTTTTT. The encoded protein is CASSQDMASTGVGEKLFF.

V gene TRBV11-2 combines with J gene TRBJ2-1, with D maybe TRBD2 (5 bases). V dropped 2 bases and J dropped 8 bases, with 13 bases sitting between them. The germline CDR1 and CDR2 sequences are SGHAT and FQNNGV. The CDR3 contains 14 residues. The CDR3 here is CASSLSRAAYEQFF. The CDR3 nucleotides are TGTGCCAGCAGCTTATCGCGGGCCGCTTATGAGCAGTTCTTC.

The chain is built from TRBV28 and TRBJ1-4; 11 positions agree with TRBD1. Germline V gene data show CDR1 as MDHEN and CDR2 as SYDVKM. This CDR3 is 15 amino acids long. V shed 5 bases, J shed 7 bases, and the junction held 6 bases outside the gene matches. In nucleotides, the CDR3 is TGTGCCAGCAGTCATTCCGGGACAGGGGGTGAAAAACTGTTTTTT. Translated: CASSHSGTGGEKLFF.

The DNA of the CDR3 is TGTGCCAGCAGCGCCGGGACTAGGCCCGCGAACACCGGGGAGCTGTTTTTT. Protein product: CASSAGTRPANTGELFF. V usage is TRBV9 and J usage is TRBJ2-2, with 8 bases fitting TRBD2. This CDR3 has 17 residues. V was clipped by 3 bases and J by 0 bases; unmatched bases: 7. The germline V gene encodes CDR1 SGDLS and CDR2 YYNGEE.

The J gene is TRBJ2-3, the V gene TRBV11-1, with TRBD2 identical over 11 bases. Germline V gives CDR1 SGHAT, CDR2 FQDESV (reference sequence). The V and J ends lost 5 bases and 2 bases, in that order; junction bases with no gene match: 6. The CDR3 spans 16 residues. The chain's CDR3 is CASSPVAGGITDTQYF. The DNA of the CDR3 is TGTGCCAGCAGCCCGGTAGCGGGAGGGATCACAGATACGCAGTATTTT. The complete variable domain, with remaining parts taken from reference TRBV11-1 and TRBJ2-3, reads EAEVAQSPRYKITEKSQAVAFWCDPISGHATLYWYRQILGQGPELLVQFQDESVVDDSQLPKDRFSAERLKGVDSTLKIQPAELGDSAMYLCASSPVAGGITDTQYFGPGTRLTVL.

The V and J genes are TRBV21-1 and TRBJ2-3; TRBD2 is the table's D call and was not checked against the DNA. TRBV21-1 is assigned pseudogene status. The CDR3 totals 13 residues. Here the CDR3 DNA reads TGTGCCAGCAGCAAAAAGGGAGGGGATACGCAGTATTTT. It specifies CASSKKGGDTQYF.

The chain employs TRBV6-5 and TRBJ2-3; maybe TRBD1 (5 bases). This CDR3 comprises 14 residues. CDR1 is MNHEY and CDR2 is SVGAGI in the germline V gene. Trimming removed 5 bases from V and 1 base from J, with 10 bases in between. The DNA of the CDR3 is TGTGCCAGCAGTACAAGGACACGCACAGATACGCAGTATTTT. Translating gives CASSTRTRTDTQYF.

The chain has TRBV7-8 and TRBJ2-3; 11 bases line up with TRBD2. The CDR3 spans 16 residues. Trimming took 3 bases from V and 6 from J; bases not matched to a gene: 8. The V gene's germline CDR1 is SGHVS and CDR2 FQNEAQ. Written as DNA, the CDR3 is TGTGCCAGCAGCTTTTCACTAGCGGGAGATGCTGATACGCAGTATTTT. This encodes CASSFSLAGDADTQYF.

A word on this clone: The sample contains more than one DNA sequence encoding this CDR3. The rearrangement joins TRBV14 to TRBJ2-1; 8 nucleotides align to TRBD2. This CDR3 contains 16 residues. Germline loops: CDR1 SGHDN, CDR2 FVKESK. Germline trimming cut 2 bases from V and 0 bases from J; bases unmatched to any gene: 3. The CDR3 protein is CASSQPSGSSYNEQFF. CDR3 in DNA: TGTGCCAGCAGCCAACCGAGCGGGAGCTCCTACAATGAGCAGTTCTTC.

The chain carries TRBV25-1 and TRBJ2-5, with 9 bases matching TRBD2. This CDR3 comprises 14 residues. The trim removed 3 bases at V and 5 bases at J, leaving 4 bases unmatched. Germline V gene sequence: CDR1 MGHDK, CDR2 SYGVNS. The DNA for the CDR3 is TGTGCCAGCAGTGATAATAGCGGGAGCGAGACCCAGTACTTC. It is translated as CASSDNSGSETQYF.

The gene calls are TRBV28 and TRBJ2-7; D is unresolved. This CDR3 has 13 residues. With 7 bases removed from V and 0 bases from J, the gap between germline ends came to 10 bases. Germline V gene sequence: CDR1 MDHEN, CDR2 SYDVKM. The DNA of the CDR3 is TGTGCCAGCACTCAGGACGGCTCCTACGAGCAGTACTTC. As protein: CASTQDGSYEQYF.

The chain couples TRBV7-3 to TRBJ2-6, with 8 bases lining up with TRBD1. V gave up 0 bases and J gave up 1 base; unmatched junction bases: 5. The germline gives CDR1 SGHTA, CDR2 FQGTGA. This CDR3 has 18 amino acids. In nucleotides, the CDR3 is TGTGCCAGCAGCTTAACGGTGTACAGGGGGTCTGGGGCCAACGTCCTGACTTTC. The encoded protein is CASSLTVYRGSGANVLTF.

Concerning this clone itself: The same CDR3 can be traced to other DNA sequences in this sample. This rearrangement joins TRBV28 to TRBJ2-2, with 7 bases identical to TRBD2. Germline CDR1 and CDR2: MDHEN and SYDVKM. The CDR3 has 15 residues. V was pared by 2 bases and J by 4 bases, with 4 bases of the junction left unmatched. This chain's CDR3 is CASSLAGVRTGELFF. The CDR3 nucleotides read TGTGCCAGCAGTTTAGCGGGAGTCCGCACCGGGGAGCTGTTTTTT. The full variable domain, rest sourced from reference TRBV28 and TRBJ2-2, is DVKVTQSSRYLVKRTGEKVFLECVQDMDHENMFWYRQDPGLGLRLIYFSYDVKMKEKGDIPEGYSVSREKKERFSLILESASTNQTSMYLCASSLAGVRTGELFFGEGSRLTVL.

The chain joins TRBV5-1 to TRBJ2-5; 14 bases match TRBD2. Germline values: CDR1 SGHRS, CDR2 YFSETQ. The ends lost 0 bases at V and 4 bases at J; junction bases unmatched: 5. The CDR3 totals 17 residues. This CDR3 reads CASSLGGTSGRTETQYF. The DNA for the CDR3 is TGCGCCAGCAGCTTGGGCGGGACTAGCGGGAGAACAGAGACCCAGTACTTC.

The CDR3 spells CASTLRGLAGGRTDTQYF. For the CDR3, the DNA is TGTGCCAGTACCCTAAGGGGACTAGCGGGAGGGCGCACAGATACGCAGTATTTT. The gene calls are TRBV19 and TRBJ2-3; 16 bases align to TRBD2. CDR1 and CDR2 (germline): LNHDA, SQIVND (reference sequence). The CDR3 has 18 residues. V lost 7 bases to trimming and J lost 1 base; unmatched junction nucleotides: 8.

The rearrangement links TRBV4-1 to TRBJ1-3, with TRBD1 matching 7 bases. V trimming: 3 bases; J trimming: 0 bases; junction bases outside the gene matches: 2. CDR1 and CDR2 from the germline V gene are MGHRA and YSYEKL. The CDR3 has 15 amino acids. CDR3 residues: CASSHGTASGNTIYF. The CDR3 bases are TGCGCCAGCAGCCATGGGACAGCCTCTGGAAACACCATATATTTT.

The CDR3 coding sequence is TGTGCCAGCAGTTACATGAGGACAGCTGAAGCTTTCTTT. It translates to CASSYMRTAEAFF. The rearrangement uses TRBV6-5 and TRBJ1-1; D is perhaps TRBD1 (6 bases). Trimming shortened V by 2 bases and J by 6 bases, and 10 bases separated the two germline ends. The length of the CDR3 is 13 residues. The germline gives CDR1 MNHEY, CDR2 SVGAGI.

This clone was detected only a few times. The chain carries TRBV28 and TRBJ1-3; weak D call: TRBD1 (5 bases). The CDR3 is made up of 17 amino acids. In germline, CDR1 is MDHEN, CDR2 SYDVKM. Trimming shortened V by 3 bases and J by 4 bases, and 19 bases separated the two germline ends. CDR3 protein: CASSFLRQSPRGNTIYF. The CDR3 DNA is TGTGCCAGCAGTTTCCTTCGACAGAGTCCTCGCGGAAACACCATATATTTT.

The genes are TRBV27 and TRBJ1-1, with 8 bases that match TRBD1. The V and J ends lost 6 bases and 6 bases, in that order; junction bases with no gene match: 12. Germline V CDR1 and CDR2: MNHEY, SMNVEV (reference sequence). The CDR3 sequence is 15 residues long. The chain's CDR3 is CASRIWTGSLAEAFF. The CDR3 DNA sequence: TGTGCCAGCAGGATATGGACAGGGTCGTTAGCTGAAGCTTTCTTT.

The CDR3 DNA follows: TGTGCCAGCAGTTTTATTTTCCCCGACACCGGGGAGCTGTTTTTT. Amino acids: CASSFIFPDTGELFF. The chain recombines TRBV28 with TRBJ2-2; D gene uncertain. Germline values: CDR1 MDHEN, CDR2 SYDVKM. The length of the CDR3 is 15 residues. V lost 3 bases, J lost 3 bases, and 11 bases lay in between. The full variable domain, completed using reference TRBV28 and TRBJ2-2, is DVKVTQSSRYLVKRTGEKVFLECVQDMDHENMFWYRQDPGLGLRLIYFSYDVKMKEKGDIPEGYSVSREKKERFSLILESASTNQTSMYLCASSFIFPDTGELFFGEGSRLTVL.